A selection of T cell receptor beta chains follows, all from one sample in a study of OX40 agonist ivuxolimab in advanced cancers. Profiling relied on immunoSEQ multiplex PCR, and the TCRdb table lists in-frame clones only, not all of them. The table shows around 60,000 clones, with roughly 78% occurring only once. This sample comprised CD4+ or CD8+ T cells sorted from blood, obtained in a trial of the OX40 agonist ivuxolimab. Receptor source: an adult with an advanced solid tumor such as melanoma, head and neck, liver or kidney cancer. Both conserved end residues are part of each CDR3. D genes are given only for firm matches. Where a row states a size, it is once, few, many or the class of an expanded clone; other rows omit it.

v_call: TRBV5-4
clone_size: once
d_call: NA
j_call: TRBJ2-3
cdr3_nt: TGTGCCAGCAGTTCAGGGAGTACCACAGATACGCAGTATTTT
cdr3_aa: CASSSGSTTDTQYF

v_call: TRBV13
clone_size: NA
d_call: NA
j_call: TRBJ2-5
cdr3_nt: TGTGCCAGCAGCCCGGGACCGCGAATAACTCAAGAGACCCAGTACTTC
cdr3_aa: CASSPGPRITQETQYF

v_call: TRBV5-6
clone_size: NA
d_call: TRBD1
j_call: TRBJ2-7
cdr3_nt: TGTGCCAGCAGGGAGACGGGACAGGGCCCCTACGAGCAGTACTTC
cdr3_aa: CASRETGQGPYEQYF

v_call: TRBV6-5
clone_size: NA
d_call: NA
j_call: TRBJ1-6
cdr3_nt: TGTGCCAGCAGTTACGGGCAGCTTTCACCCCTCCACTTT
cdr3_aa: CASSYGQLSPLHF

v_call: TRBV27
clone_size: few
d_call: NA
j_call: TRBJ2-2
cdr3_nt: TGTGCCAGCAGTTTTGCAGGGACCGGGGAGCTGTTTTTT
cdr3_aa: CASSFAGTGELFF

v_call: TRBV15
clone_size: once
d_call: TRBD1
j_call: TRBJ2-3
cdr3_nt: TGTGCCACCAGCAGCACGGGACAGGGCACAGATACGCAGTATTTT
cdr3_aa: CATSSTGQGTDTQYF

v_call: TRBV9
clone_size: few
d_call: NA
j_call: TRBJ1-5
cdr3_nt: TGTGCCAGCAGCGTAGGAGCGGGCGGTGGTAATCAGCCCCAGCATTTT
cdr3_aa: CASSVGAGGGNQPQHF

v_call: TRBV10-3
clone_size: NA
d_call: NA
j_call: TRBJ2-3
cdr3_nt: TGTGCCACAAATGGCCCTGATACGCAGTATTTT
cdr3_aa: CATNGPDTQYF

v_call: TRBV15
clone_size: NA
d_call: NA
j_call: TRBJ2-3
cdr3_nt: TGTGCCACCTCCTTATACACAGATACGCAGTATTTT
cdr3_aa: CATSLYTDTQYF

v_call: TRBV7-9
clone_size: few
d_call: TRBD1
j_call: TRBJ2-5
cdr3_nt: TGTGCCAGCAGTTACGACAGGGCAAAGGCGACCCAGTACTTC
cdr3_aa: CASSYDRAKATQYF

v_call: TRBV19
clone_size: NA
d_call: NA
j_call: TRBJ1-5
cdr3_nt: TGTGCCAGTACGAGATCAGGGACTCAGCCCCAGCATTTT
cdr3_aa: CASTRSGTQPQHF

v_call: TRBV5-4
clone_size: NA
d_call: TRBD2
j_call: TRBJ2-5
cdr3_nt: TGTGCCAGCAGCTCCAGAGGGAGGGGTCCTAGCATAGGAGAGACCCAGTACTTC
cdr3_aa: CASSSRGRGPSIGETQYF

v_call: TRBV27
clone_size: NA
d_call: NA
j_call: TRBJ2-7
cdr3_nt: TGTGCCAGCAGTTACTCTTACGAGCAGTACTTC
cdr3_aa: CASSYSYEQYF

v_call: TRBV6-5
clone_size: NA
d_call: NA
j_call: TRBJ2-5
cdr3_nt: TGTGCCACTATGGTTTTAGAGACCCAGTACTTC
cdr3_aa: CATMVLETQYF

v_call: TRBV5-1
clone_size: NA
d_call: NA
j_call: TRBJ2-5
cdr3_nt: TGCGCCAGCAGCTTGGGCCAGGAAGAGACCCAGTACTTC
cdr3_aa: CASSLGQEETQYF

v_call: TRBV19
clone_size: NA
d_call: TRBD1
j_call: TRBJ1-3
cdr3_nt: TGTGCCAGTAGTATGGCAGGGGGTGGAAACACCATATATTTT
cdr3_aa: CASSMAGGGNTIYF

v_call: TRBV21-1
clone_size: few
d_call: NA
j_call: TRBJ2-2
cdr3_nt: TGTGCCAGCAGCCAGCGGGGGGGCGCACTGGAAAGGACCGGGGAGCTGTTTTTT
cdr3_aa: CASSQRGGALERTGELFF

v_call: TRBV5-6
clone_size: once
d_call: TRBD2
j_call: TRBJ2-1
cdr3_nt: TGTGCCAGCAGCAGAAGGACTAGAGAGCAGTTCTTC
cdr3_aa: CASSRRTREQFF

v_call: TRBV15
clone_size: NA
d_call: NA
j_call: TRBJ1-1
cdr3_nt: TGTGCCACCAGCAGAGAAATCCTGAACACTGAAGCTTTCTTT
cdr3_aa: CATSREILNTEAFF

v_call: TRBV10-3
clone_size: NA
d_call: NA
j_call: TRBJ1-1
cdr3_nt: TGTGCCATCAGTGCGAGGGGATCCGACACTGAAGCTTTCTTT
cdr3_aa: CAISARGSDTEAFF

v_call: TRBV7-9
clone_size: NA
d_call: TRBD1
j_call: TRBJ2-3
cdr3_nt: TGTGCCAGCAGCCCGGGACAGGGGGGAACAGATACGCAGTATTTT
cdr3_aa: CASSPGQGGTDTQYF

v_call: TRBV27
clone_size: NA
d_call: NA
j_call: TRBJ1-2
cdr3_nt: TGTGCCAGCAGTCCCGGACACTATGCTAACTATGGCTACACCTTC
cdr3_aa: CASSPGHYANYGYTF

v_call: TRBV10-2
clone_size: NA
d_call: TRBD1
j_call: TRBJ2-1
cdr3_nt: TGCGCCAGCAAGGACAGGGGGTACAATGAGCAGTTCTTC
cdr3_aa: CASKDRGYNEQFF

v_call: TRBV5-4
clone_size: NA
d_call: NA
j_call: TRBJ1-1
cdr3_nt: TGTGCCAGCAGCTTCGGCGGGCAGGGCACTGAAGCTTTCTTT
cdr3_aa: CASSFGGQGTEAFF

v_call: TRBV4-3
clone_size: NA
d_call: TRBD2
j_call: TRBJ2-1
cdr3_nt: TGCGCCAGCAGCCAAGCTGTAGCGGGAGGGCCAGGCAATGAGCAGTTCTTC
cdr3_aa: CASSQAVAGGPGNEQFF

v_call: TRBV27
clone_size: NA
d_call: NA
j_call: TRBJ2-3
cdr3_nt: TGTGCCAGCAGCCCTCGGGTCTCAGGGGCAGATACGCAGTATTTT
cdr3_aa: CASSPRVSGADTQYF

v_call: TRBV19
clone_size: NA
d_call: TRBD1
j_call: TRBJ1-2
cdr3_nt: TGTGCCAGTAGTATCGGGGGACAGGGGAGCGACAACTATGGCTACACCTTC
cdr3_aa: CASSIGGQGSDNYGYTF

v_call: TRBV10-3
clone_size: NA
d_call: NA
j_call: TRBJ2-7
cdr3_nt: TGTGCCATCAGATTGGGCGCAGGCCTCACTTACGAGCAGTACTTC
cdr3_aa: CAIRLGAGLTYEQYF

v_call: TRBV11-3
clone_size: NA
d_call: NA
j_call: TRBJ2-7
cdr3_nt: TGTGCCAGCAGCTTAGGGGACTCCGTCTACGAGCAGTACTTC
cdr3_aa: CASSLGDSVYEQYF

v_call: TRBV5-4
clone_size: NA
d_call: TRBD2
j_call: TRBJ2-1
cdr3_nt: TGTGCCAGCAGCTTCGGACTAGCGGGAGGGCCGAGTAATGAGCAGTTCTTC
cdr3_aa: CASSFGLAGGPSNEQFF

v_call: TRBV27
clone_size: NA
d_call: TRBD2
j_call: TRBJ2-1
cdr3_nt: TGTGCCAGCAGTTTGGTCTTGCAGCGGGGGTACAATGAGCAGTTCTTC
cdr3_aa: CASSLVLQRGYNEQFF

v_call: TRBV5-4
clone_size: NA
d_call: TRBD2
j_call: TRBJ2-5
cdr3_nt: TGTGCCAGCGGACTAGCGGCCCAAGAGACCCAGTACTTC
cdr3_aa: CASGLAAQETQYF

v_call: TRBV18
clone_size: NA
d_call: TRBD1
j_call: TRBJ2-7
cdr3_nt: TGTGCCAGCTCACCACCGGTGGCAGGGGGTTTCGACGAGCAGTACTTC
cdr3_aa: CASSPPVAGGFDEQYF

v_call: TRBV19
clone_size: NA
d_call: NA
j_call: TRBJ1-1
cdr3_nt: TGTGCCAGTACCTCGAGGGCAGGATCGAACACTGAAGCTTTCTTT
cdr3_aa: CASTSRAGSNTEAFF

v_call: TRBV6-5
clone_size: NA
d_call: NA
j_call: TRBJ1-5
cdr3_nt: TGTGCCAGCATCGACGGAGGGGGCAATCAGCCCCAGCATTTT
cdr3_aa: CASIDGGGNQPQHF

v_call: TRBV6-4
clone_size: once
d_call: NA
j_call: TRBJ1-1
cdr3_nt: TGTGCCAGCAAAGACCCGAACACTGAAGCTTTCTTT
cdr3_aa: CASKDPNTEAFF

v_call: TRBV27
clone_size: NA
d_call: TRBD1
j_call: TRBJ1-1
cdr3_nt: TGTGCCAGCGGGACAGGGGGTGGATGGGGCACTGAAGCTTTCTTT
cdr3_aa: CASGTGGGWGTEAFF

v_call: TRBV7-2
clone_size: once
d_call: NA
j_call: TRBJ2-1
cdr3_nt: TGTGCCAGCAGCTTAGTCGAAAGGAATGAGCAGTTCTTC
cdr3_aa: CASSLVERNEQFF

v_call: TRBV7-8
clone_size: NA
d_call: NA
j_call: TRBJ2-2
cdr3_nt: TGTGCCAGCAGCTTCAATAGCCCGAACACCGGGGAGCTGTTTTTT
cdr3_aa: CASSFNSPNTGELFF

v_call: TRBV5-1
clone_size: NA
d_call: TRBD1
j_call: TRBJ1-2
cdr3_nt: TGCGCCAGCAGCTTGGGGGACAGCCTGGCAACCAAGAACTATGGCTACACCTTC
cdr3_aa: CASSLGDSLATKNYGYTF

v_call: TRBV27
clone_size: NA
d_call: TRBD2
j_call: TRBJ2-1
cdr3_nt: TGTGCCAGCAGGACTAGCGGGGGACACAATGAGCAGTTCTTC
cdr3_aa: CASRTSGGHNEQFF

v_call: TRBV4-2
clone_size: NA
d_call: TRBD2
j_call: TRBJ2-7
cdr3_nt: TGTGCCAGCAGCCATTCCGGGACTAGCTCCTACGAGCAGTACTTC
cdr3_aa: CASSHSGTSSYEQYF

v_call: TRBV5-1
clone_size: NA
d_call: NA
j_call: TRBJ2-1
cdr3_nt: TGCGCCAGCGGCAAGGGGGGCGTCTCCTACAATGAGCAGTTCTTC
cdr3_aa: CASGKGGVSYNEQFF

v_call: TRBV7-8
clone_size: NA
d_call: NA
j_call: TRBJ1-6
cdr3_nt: TGTGCCAGCAGCCCGCTTGGGCTGCAAAATTCACCCCTCCACTTT
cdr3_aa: CASSPLGLQNSPLHF

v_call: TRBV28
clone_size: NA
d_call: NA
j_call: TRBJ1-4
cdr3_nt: TGTGCCAGCAGTTTATCACAGACAACTAATGAAAAACTGTTTTTT
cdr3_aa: CASSLSQTTNEKLFF

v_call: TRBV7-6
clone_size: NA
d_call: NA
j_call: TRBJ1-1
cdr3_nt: TGTGCCAGCAGCTTAGTTTCAGGGGTTGAAGCTTTCTTT
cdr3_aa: CASSLVSGVEAFF

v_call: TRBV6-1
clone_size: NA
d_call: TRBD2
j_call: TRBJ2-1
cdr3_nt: TGTGCCAGCCCAGGACTAGCGATCAATGAGCAGTTCTTC
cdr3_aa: CASPGLAINEQFF